This TCR beta chain was found in a study of T cells in Graves' hyperthyroidism and ophthalmopathy. The V gene lost 1 base and the J gene lost 2 bases, with 11 bases spanning the gap. The CDR3 sequence is 15 residues long. CDR1 and CDR2 (germline): DFQATT, SNEGSKA (reference sequence). This clonotype was observed a handful of times. It was RNA transcripts that yielded the amplified TCR beta CDR3 regions. The HTBI primer set was used in a first-round RT-PCR of the TCR CDR3. TCRdb re-analysed the multiplex PCR reads in MiXCR, keeping a single row per CDR3 protein. The data show about 350,000 distinct CDR3 sequences, roughly 13% seen once.

The V gene is TRBV20-1, the J gene TRBJ2-2; TRBD2 is a possible D gene (6 bases). The origin of this receptor is a woman aged 40 to 50 with Graves' ophthalmopathy. Input material: blood. The CDR3 spells CSARGGTDNTGELFF. The CDR3 DNA sequence: TGCAGTGCTAGAGGTGGGACTGATAACACCGGGGAGCTGTTTTTT.